The 20 T cell receptor beta chains given below trace back to one sample, sequenced in a study of blood T cell repertoires in COVID-19. Here immunoSEQ multiplex PCR was the method, and the copy in TCRdb shows in-frame clones only, minus some. The sample yields 150,000 to 200,000 clones, less than 90% seen once. The sequencing input was peripheral blood. These TCRs come from a woman in her forties with acute or convalescent COVID-19.

The chain uses TRBV11-2 and TRBJ2-5; 8 bases are shared with TRBD2. This CDR3 region has 16 residues. Germline V gene sequence: CDR1 SGHAT, CDR2 FQNNGV. The V segment lost 2 bases and the J segment 4 bases; nucleotides outside the gene matches: 9. CDR3 nucleotide sequence: TGTGCCAGCAGCTTATTCGATCCGGGGGGGGGAGAGACCCAGTACTTC. It yields the protein CASSLFDPGGGETQYF.

This clone was picked up one time. The V and J genes are TRBV6-2 or TRBV6-3 and TRBJ2-7, with D possibly matching TRBD1 (5 bases). Germline CDR1 is MNHEY and CDR2 is SVGEGT. The V and J ends lost 3 bases and 0 bases respectively, with 9 bases between them. The CDR3 length is 14 residues. The CDR3: CASSYKGSSYEQYF. DNA of the CDR3: TGTGCCAGCAGTTATAAGGGGTCCTCCTACGAGCAGTACTTC.

This rearrangement joins TRBV13 to TRBJ2-1; D is perhaps TRBD1 (6 bases). This CDR3 region has 13 residues. Looked up from germline, CDR1 is PRHDT and CDR2 is FYEKMQ (reference sequence). V lost 10 bases and J lost 6, with 16 bases in between. CDR3 amino acids: CATMTGPFNEQFF. In DNA, the CDR3 is TGTGCCACTATGACAGGTCCCTTCAATGAGCAGTTCTTC.

V and J are TRBV28 and TRBJ2-5; 7 nucleotides agree with TRBD2. Germline V gene sequence: CDR1 MDHEN, CDR2 SYDVKM. J was trimmed by 4 bases and V by 8 bases; bases with no gene match: 7. The CDR3 runs 13 residues. Written as DNA, the CDR3 is TGTGCCAGCCGGCGGAGCGGGGCAGAGACCCAGTACTTC. It specifies CASRRSGAETQYF.

The CDR3 region has the DNA TGTGCCAGCAGCTTACAGGTTACCTACGAGCAGTACTTC. This codes for CASSLQVTYEQYF. The chain joins TRBV7-8 to TRBJ2-7; unclear D gene. Trimming took 2 bases from V and 2 from J, leaving 7 bases between them. Germline-derived CDR1 and CDR2 are SGHVS and FQNEAQ. This CDR3 has 13 amino acids.

This rearrangement joins TRBV19 to TRBJ1-1; 11 bases align to TRBD1. Germline V CDR1 and CDR2: LNHDA, SQIVND (reference sequence). The CDR3 contains 17 residues. V lost 4 bases and J lost 1; bases outside the gene matches: 8. The CDR3 sequence is CASSTDRGLVGNTEAFF. Here the CDR3 DNA reads TGTGCCAGTAGTACGGACAGGGGGCTGGTAGGGAACACTGAAGCTTTCTTT.

V and J are TRBV19 and TRBJ1-5; D remains unclear. The CDR3 runs to 13 residues. CDR1 is LNHDA and CDR2 is SQIVND in the germline V gene (reference sequence). V lost 8 bases and J 3 bases, leaving 11 bases between the germline ends. The CDR3 DNA reads as TGTGCCAGTTCAGACGGGATCAATCAGCCCCAGCATTTT. Translating it yields CASSDGINQPQHF.

Only one count was recorded for this clone. The chain couples TRBV13 to TRBJ2-7; 14 bases map to TRBD2. CDR3 size: 17 residues. The V gene's germline CDR1 is PRHDT and CDR2 FYEKMQ (reference sequence). V lost 5 bases, J lost 2 bases, and 8 bases stayed unmatched. As DNA, the CDR3 is TGTGCCAGCAGCCTGACTAGCGGGGGGGCCTGGGCCTACGAGCAGTACTTC. It yields the protein CASSLTSGGAWAYEQYF.

V usage is TRBV2 and J usage is TRBJ2-1, with D hard to call. The germline V gene has CDR1 SNHLY and CDR2 FYNNEI. This CDR3 region has 12 residues. The V end lost 4 bases, the J end lost 5 bases, and 6 bases lay between the germline ends. The CDR3 region is CASSAYDNEQFF. In DNA, the CDR3 is TGTGCCAGCAGTGCCTATGACAATGAGCAGTTCTTC.

The V call is TRBV4-1, the J call TRBJ1-5, with D possibly TRBD1 on 6 matching bases. V gave up 2 bases and J gave up 3 bases, with 8 bases separating them. Germline V CDR1 and CDR2: MGHRA, YSYEKL. There are 14 residues in the CDR3. CDR3 sequence (DNA): TGCGCCAGCAGCCAAAGGACAGCCAATCAGCCCCAGCATTTT. Amino acids: CASSQRTANQPQHF.

The chain uses TRBV19 and TRBJ2-6; 9 bases line up with TRBD1. CDR3 length: 22 amino acids. Germline-derived CDR1 and CDR2 are LNHDA and SQIVND (reference sequence). V was pared by 5 bases and J by 2 bases, with 22 bases of the junction left unmatched. DNA of the CDR3: TGTGCCAGTAGTGCAAGGCCGGGACAGGGTTTCCCCTCCCCACCTGGGGCCAACGTCCTGACTTTC. Its protein product is CASSARPGQGFPSPPGANVLTF.

This clone showed up just a few times. Here the CDR3 DNA reads TGTGCCAGCAGCTCTAGGGGACTAGCGGGGGGGCAGTTCTCAGATACGCAGTATTTT. Translating it yields CASSSRGLAGGQFSDTQYF. V usage is TRBV7-6 and J usage is TRBJ2-3; 16 positions match TRBD2. The CDR3 sequence is 19 residues long. Trimming took 4 bases from V and 4 from J; bases not matched to a gene: 11. Germline V gene lookup returns CDR1 SGHVS and CDR2 FNYEAQ.

This rearrangement joins TRBV10-3 to TRBJ1-2; the D gene is possibly TRBD1 (5 bases). This CDR3 has 14 amino acids. Trimming stripped 3 bases from V and 2 bases from J, with 10 bases between. The germline V gene has CDR1 ENHRY and CDR2 SYGVKD. CDR3 sequence: CAISDLTVNYGYTF. The CDR3, as DNA: TGTGCCATCAGTGACTTGACAGTGAACTATGGCTACACCTTC.

The gene calls are TRBV7-2 and TRBJ2-5; no reliable D call. Trimming removed 2 bases at V and 5 bases at J, with 12 bases between. The CDR3 spans 14 residues. The germline gives CDR1 SGHTA, CDR2 FQGNSA. The CDR3 sequence is CASSLNTVRETQYF. In nucleotides, the CDR3 is TGTGCCAGCAGCTTAAACACCGTGCGGGAGACCCAGTACTTC.

The CDR3 nucleotides read TGTGCCAGCAGCCCGAGCGCCGCGGGGACCCAGTACTTC. Translated, it gives CASSPSAAGTQYF. The V gene is TRBV5-6, the J gene TRBJ2-5; tentative D call: TRBD2 (5 bases). This CDR3 is 13 amino acids long. Germline V gives CDR1 SGHDT, CDR2 YYEEEE. The germline V and J ends were trimmed by 4 bases and 7 bases, with 14 bases remaining between them.

As DNA, the CDR3 is TGTGCCAGCAGCACAGGTATGAACACTGAAGCTTTCTTT. This translates into CASSTGMNTEAFF. This chain connects TRBV28 to TRBJ1-1; possible D gene TRBD1, 5 bases. The CDR3 has 13 amino acids. The germline V gene encodes CDR1 MDHEN and CDR2 SYDVKM. V was shortened by 6 bases and J by 0 bases, with 8 bases between the two germline ends.

This clone was counted between two and nine times. The chain links TRBV6-4 to TRBJ2-6; 9 bases line up with TRBD2. The length of the CDR3 is 18 residues. Trimming at V came to 0 bases and at J to 1 base, leaving 4 bases not matched to a gene. CDR1 and CDR2 from the germline V gene are MRHNA and SNTAGT. CDR3 in amino acids: CASSDSAGGPSGANVLTF. The DNA for the CDR3 is TGTGCCAGCAGTGACTCGGCGGGGGGGCCTTCTGGGGCCAACGTCCTGACTTTC.

The rearrangement uses TRBV19 and TRBJ2-1; 14 bases match TRBD2. J gave up 7 bases and V 0 bases, and 8 bases lay outside the gene matches. Germline values: CDR1 LNHDA, CDR2 SQIVND (reference sequence). This CDR3 spans 18 amino acids. For the CDR3, the DNA is TGTGCCAGTAGTATAGACCCCGGACTAGCGGGAGGTTGGAATGAGCAGTTCTTC. Its protein is CASSIDPGLAGGWNEQFF.

In DNA form, the CDR3 reads TGTGCCCCCGGGACTAGCGCTTACAATGAGCAGTTCTTC. Amino acids: CAPGTSAYNEQFF. The rearrangement joins TRBV2 to TRBJ2-1; 10 bases match TRBD2. Germline CDR1 reads SNHLY; CDR2 reads FYNNEI. V was clipped by 11 bases and J by 4 bases; unmatched bases: 5. This CDR3 is built from 13 residues.

This clone showed up just once. The chain links TRBV3-1 (or the pseudogene TRBV3-2) to TRBJ1-5, with 7 bases that match TRBD1. J lost 3 bases, V lost 1 base, and 6 bases had no gene match. Germline V gene data show CDR1 as LGHDT and CDR2 as YNNKEL (reference sequence). CDR3 length: 16 residues. CDR3 loop: CASSQGQGVINQPQHF. CDR3 nucleotides: TGTGCCAGCAGCCAAGGACAGGGTGTTATCAATCAGCCCCAGCATTTT.